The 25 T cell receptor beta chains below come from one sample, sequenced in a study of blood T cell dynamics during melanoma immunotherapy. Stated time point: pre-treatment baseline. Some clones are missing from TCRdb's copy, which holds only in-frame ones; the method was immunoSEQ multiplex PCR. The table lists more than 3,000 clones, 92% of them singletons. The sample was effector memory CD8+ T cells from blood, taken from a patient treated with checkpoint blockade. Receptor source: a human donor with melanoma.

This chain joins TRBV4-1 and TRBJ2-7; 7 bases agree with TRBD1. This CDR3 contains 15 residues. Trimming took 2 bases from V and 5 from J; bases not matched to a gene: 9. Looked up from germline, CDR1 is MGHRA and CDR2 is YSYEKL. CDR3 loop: CASSQPGQSPDEQYF. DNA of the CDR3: TGCGCCAGCAGCCAACCGGGACAGAGCCCTGACGAGCAGTACTTC.

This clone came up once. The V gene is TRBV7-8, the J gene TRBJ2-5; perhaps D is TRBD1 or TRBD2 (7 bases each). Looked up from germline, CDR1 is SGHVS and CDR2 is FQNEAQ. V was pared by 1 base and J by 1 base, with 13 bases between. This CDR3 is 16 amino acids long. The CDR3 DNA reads TGTGCCAGCAGCTTAGGGTGGGAGGGGGCCCAAGAGACCCAGTACTTC. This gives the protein CASSLGWEGAQETQYF.

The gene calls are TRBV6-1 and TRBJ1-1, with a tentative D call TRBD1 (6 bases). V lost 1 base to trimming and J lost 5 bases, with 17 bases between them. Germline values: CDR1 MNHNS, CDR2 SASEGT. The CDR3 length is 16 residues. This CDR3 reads CASSEGRVRGTTEAFF. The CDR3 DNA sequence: TGTGCCAGCAGTGAAGGCCGCGTCAGGGGAACGACTGAAGCTTTCTTT.

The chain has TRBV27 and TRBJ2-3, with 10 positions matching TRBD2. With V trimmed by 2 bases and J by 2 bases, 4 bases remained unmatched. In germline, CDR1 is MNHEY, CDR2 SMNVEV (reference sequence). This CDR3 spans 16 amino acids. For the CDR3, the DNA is TGTGCCAGCAGTTTAATAGCGGGAGGCACCACAGATACGCAGTATTTT. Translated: CASSLIAGGTTDTQYF.

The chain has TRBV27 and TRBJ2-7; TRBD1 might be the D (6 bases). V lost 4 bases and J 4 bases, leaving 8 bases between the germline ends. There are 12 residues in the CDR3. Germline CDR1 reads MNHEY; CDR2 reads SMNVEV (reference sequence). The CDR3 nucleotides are TGTGCCAGCAGTTCGACAGGTTACGAGCAGTACTTC. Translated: CASSSTGYEQYF.

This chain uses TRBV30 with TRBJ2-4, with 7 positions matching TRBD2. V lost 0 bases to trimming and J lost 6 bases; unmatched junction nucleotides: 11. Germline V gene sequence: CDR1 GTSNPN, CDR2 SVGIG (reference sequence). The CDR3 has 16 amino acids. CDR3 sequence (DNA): TGTGCCTGGAGTGTAAGCGCGGGAGAATTGGTAAACATTCAGTACTTC. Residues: CAWSVSAGELVNIQYF.

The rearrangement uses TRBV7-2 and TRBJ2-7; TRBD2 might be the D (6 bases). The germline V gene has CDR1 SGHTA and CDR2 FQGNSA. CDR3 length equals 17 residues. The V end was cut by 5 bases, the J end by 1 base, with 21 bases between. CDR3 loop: CASSLRRGGPESYEQYF. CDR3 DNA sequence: TGTGCCAGCAGCCTCAGGCGTGGAGGGCCGGAATCCTACGAGCAGTACTTC.

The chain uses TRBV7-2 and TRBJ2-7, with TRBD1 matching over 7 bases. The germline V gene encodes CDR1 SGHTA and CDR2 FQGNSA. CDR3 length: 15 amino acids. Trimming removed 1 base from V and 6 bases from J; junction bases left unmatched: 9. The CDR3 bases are TGTGCCAGCAGCTTAGTGCTGGACAGGTCCCTCGAGCAGTACTTC. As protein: CASSLVLDRSLEQYF. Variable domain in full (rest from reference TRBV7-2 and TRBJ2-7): GAGVSQSPSNKVTEKGKDVELRCDPISGHTALYWYRQSLGQGLEFLIYFQGNSAPDKSGLPSDRFSAERTGGSVSTLTIQRTQQEDSAVYLCASSLVLDRSLEQYFGPGTRLTVT.

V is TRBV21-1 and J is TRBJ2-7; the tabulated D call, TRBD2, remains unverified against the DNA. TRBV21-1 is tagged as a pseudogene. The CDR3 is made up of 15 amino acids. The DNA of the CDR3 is TGTGCCAGCAGCGCTTGCGGGCAGCGCCCCTACAAGCAGTACTTC. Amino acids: CASSACGQRPYKQYF.

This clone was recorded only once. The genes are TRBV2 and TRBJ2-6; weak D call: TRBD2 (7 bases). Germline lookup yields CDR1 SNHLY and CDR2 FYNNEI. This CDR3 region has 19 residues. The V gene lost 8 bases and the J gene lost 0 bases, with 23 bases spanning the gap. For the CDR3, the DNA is TGTGCCAGCCCCAAAGGCCCAGGGGAGGGGTTCTCTGGGGCCAACGTCCTGACTTTC. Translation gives CASPKGPGEGFSGANVLTF.

The CDR3 reads CASSMGHLNTEAFF. In DNA, the CDR3 is TGTGCCAGCAGCATGGGACACCTGAACACTGAAGCTTTCTTT. The chain joins TRBV5-6 to TRBJ1-1; D might be TRBD1 (6 bases). The length of the CDR3 is 14 residues. CDR1 SGHDT and CDR2 YYEEEE come from the germline V gene. Trimming took 4 bases from V and 0 from J, leaving 10 bases between them.

CDR3 sequence (DNA): TGTGCCAGTAGTATACTCCCCTCGCGGCCCAATCAGCCCCAGCATTTT. Its protein product is CASSILPSRPNQPQHF. V is TRBV19 and J is TRBJ1-5; D call uncertain. The germline gives CDR1 LNHDA, CDR2 SQIVND (reference sequence). The CDR3 spans 16 residues. Trimming took 2 bases from V and 3 from J, leaving 14 bases between them.

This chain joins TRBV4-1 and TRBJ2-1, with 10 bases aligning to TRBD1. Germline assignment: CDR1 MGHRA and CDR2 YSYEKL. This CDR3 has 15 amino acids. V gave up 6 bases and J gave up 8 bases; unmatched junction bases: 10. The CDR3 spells CASRSRDRGADEQFF. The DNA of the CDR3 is TGCGCCAGCAGGTCCCGGGACAGGGGTGCCGATGAGCAGTTCTTC.

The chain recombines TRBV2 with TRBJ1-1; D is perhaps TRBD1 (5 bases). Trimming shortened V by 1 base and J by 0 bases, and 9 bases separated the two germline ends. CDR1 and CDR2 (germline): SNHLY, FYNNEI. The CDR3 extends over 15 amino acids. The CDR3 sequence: CASSEGGSMNTEAFF. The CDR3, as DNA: TGTGCCAGCAGTGAAGGGGGGAGCATGAACACTGAAGCTTTCTTT.

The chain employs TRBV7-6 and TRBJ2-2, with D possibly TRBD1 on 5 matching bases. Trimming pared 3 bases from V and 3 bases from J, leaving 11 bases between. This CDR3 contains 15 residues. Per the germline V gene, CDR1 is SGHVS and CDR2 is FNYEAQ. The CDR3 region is CASSLGRADTGELFF. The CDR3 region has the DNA TGTGCCAGCAGCTTGGGCAGGGCAGACACCGGGGAGCTGTTTTTT.

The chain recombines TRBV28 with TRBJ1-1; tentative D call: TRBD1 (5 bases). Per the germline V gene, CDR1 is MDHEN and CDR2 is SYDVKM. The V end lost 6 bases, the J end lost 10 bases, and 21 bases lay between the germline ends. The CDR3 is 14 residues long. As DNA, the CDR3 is TGTGCCAGCAGCACAAGGACAAGCAATAGGGGAGCTTTCTTT. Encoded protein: CASSTRTSNRGAFF.

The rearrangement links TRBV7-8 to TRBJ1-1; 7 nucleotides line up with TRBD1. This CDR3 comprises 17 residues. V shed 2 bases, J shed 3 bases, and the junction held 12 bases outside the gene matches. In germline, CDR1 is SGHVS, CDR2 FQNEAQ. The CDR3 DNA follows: TGTGCCAGCAGCTTACTGGCCGACAGGGCGACGGACACTGAAGCTTTCTTT. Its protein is CASSLLADRATDTEAFF.

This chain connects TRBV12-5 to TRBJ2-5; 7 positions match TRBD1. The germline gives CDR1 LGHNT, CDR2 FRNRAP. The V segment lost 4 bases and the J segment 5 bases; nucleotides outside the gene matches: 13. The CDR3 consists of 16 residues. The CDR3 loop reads CASGSTTGVLGETQYF. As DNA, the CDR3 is TGTGCTAGTGGTTCTACAACAGGGGTTTTAGGGGAGACCCAGTACTTC.

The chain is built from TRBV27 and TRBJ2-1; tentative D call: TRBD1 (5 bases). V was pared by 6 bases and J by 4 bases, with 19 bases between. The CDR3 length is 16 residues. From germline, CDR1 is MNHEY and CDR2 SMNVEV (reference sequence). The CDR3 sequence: CASSPTVNPRYNEQFF. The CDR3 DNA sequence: TGTGCCAGCAGCCCGACAGTCAACCCCCGATACAATGAGCAGTTCTTC.

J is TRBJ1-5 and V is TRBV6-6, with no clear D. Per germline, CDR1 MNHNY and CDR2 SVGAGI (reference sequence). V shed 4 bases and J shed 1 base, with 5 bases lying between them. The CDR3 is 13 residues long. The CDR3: CASSSVSNQPQHF. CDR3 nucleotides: TGTGCCAGCAGTTCCGTAAGCAATCAGCCCCAGCATTTT.

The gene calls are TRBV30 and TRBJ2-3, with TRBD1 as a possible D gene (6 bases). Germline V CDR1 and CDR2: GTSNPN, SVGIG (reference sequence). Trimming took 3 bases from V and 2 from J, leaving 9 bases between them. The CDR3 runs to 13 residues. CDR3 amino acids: CAWRDRYTDTQYF. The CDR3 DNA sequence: TGTGCCTGGAGAGACAGGTACACAGATACGCAGTATTTT.

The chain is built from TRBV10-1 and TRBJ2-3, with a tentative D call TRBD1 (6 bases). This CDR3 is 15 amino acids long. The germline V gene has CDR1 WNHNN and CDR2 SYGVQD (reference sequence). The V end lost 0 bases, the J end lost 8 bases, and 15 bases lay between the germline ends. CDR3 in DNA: TGCGCCAGCAGTGAGTCAGGGGGACGGTATTCTACGCAGTATTTT. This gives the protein CASSESGGRYSTQYF.

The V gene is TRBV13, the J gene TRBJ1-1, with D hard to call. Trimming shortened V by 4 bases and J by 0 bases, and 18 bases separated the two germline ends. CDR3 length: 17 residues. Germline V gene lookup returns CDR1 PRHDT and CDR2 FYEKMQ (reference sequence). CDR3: CASSSPDGTYMNTEAFF. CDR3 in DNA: TGTGCCAGCAGCTCCCCGGACGGAACATACATGAACACTGAAGCTTTCTTT.

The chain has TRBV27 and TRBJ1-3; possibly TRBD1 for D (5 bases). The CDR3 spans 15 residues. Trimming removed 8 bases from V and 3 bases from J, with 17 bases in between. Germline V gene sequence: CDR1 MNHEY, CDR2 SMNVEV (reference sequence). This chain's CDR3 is CASLGRGVNGNTIYF. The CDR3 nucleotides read TGTGCCAGCCTCGGCCGAGGGGTAAATGGAAACACCATATATTTT.

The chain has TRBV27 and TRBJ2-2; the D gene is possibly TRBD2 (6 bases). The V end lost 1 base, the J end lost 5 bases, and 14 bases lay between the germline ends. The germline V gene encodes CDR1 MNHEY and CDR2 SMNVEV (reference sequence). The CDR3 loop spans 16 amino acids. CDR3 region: CASSLLSGSGTGELFF. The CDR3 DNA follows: TGTGCCAGCAGTTTATTGAGCGGGTCAGGTACCGGGGAGCTGTTTTTT.